The next 30 T cell receptor beta chains were all read from a single sample in a study of OX40 agonist ivuxolimab in advanced cancers. The table came from immunoSEQ multiplex PCR; TCRdb's copy has only in-frame clones and leaves some out. Of roughly 58,000 clones listed, roughly 89% are singletons. The sequencing used CD4+ or CD8+ T cells sorted from blood, collected in a trial of the OX40 agonist ivuxolimab. These TCRs come from an adult with an advanced solid tumor such as melanoma, head and neck, liver or kidney cancer.

This clone has only one observation. The chain joins TRBV6-6 to TRBJ2-2; D tentatively fits TRBD1 or TRBD2 (5 bases each). Germline V gives CDR1 MNHNY, CDR2 SVGAGI (reference sequence). The V end lost 2 bases, the J end lost 6 bases, and 13 bases lay between the germline ends. CDR3 length equals 15 residues. This chain's CDR3 is CASSYLGGTSGELFF. CDR3 bases: TGTGCCAGCAGTTACCTAGGTGGGACGTCCGGGGAGCTGTTTTTT.

This clone occurred once. The CDR3 loop is CACGGRNWGELFF. CDR3 in DNA: TGTGCCTGCGGGGGCCGGAATTGGGGGGAGCTGTTTTTT. The rearrangement links TRBV2 to TRBJ2-2; possibly TRBD2 for D (7 bases). This CDR3 comprises 13 residues. The V end was cut by 11 bases, the J end by 8 bases, with 18 bases between. From germline, CDR1 is SNHLY and CDR2 FYNNEI.

The rearrangement joins TRBV14 to TRBJ2-3, with 13 bases identical to TRBD2. The CDR3 sequence is 15 residues long. The V gene's germline CDR1 is SGHDN and CDR2 FVKESK. V trimming: 1 base; J trimming: 7 bases; junction bases outside the gene matches: 2. The CDR3 loop is CASSQGTSGSHTQYF. In nucleotides, the CDR3 is TGTGCCAGCAGCCAAGGGACTAGCGGGAGTCATACGCAGTATTTT.

This sequence joins TRBV6-1 and TRBJ1-1; 10 nucleotides align to TRBD1. The germline V gene encodes CDR1 MNHNS and CDR2 SASEGT. Trimming took 3 bases from V and 3 from J; bases not matched to a gene: 10. The CDR3 spans 17 residues. CDR3 in DNA: TGTGCCAGCAGTGATCGGGACAGGGGTCTTCTAGACACTGAAGCTTTCTTT. Translation: CASSDRDRGLLDTEAFF.

The J gene is TRBJ2-2, the V gene TRBV2; maybe TRBD1 (6 bases). With 5 bases removed from V and 2 bases from J, the gap between germline ends came to 9 bases. Germline CDR1 is SNHLY and CDR2 is FYNNEI. CDR3 length equals 14 residues. CDR3 loop: CASSLDRNTGELFF. The CDR3, as DNA: TGTGCCAGCAGTTTGGACAGAAACACCGGGGAGCTGTTTTTT.

Here the CDR3 DNA reads TGTGCCAGCAGCGTAGGACAGGGGGGCCCCAATGAGCAGTTCTTC. Amino acids: CASSVGQGGPNEQFF. The chain is built from TRBV9 and TRBJ2-1, with TRBD1 identical over 9 bases. V was pared by 0 bases and J by 6 bases, with 4 bases of the junction left unmatched. CDR3 length: 15 amino acids. Germline loops: CDR1 SGDLS, CDR2 YYNGEE.

The rearrangement uses TRBV9 and TRBJ1-2, with 9 bases matching TRBD1. CDR3 length equals 14 residues. Germline V gene lookup returns CDR1 SGDLS and CDR2 YYNGEE. The V gene end was trimmed by 3 bases and the J gene end by 1 base; junction bases not matched to a gene: 1. This chain's CDR3 is CASSAGQGNYGYTF. In nucleotides, the CDR3 is TGTGCCAGCAGCGCGGGACAGGGTAACTATGGCTACACCTTC.

The V call is TRBV4-1, the J call TRBJ2-3; 10 bases are a match to TRBD2. The CDR3 covers 17 residues. Trimming at V came to 0 bases and at J to 6 bases, leaving 9 bases not matched to a gene. Germline lookup yields CDR1 MGHRA and CDR2 YSYEKL. This CDR3 is CASSQEPLAGVRDTQYF. In DNA form, the CDR3 reads TGCGCCAGCAGCCAAGAGCCCCTAGCGGGAGTAAGGGATACGCAGTATTTT.

CDR3 nucleotide sequence: TGTGCCAGCAGCCTCATCGAGAACCAGCCCCAGCATTTT. Its translation is CASSLIENQPQHF. J is TRBJ1-5 and V is TRBV11-2; no clear D gene. Germline CDR1 reads SGHAT; CDR2 reads FQNNGV. This CDR3 has 13 amino acids. Trimming took off 5 bases at V and 7 bases at J, with 12 bases between the two ends.

The chain joins TRBV7-2 to TRBJ2-5; D might be TRBD1 (6 bases). Looked up from germline, CDR1 is SGHTA and CDR2 is FQGNSA. With 3 bases removed from V and 0 bases from J, the gap between germline ends came to 11 bases. The CDR3 loop spans 15 amino acids. The CDR3 region has the DNA TGTGCCAGCAGCTTCAGGACAGTGTACCAAGAGACCCAGTACTTC. This gives the protein CASSFRTVYQETQYF.

This clone was seen a few times. V is TRBV18 and J is TRBJ1-1, with D tentatively TRBD1 (6 bases). Germline CDR1 is KGHSH and CDR2 is LQKENI. CDR3 length: 14 residues. Trimming took 3 bases from V and 4 from J, leaving 12 bases between them. The CDR3 is CASSPRGYSTEAFF. For the CDR3, the DNA is TGTGCCAGCTCACCCAGGGGTTATAGCACTGAAGCTTTCTTT.

The V gene is TRBV5-5, the J gene TRBJ1-1; unclear D gene. Germline CDR1 reads SGHKS; CDR2 reads YYEKEE (reference sequence). The CDR3 spans 13 residues. Trimming stripped 2 bases from V and 6 bases from J, with 11 bases between. CDR3 residues: CASSFEPTSEAFF. CDR3 coding DNA: TGTGCCAGCAGCTTTGAGCCCACCTCTGAAGCTTTCTTT. The full variable domain, in which reference TRBV5-5 and TRBJ1-1 provide the parts outside the CDR3, is DAGVTQSPTHLIKTRGQQVTLRCSPISGHKSVSWYQQVLGQGPQFIFQYYEKEERGRGNFPDRFSARQFPNYSSELNVNALLLGDSALYLCASSFEPTSEAFFGQGTRLTVV.

This chain connects TRBV7-8 to TRBJ2-1; 9 positions agree with TRBD2. J gave up 10 bases and V 2 bases, and 15 bases lay outside the gene matches. The V gene's germline CDR1 is SGHVS and CDR2 FQNEAQ. The CDR3 is 17 amino acids. The CDR3 loop is CASSLRAGGTFGGEQFF. As DNA, the CDR3 is TGTGCCAGCAGCTTAAGAGCGGGAGGCACATTCGGGGGGGAGCAGTTCTTC.

This clone was observed a single time. The rearrangement links TRBV28 to TRBJ1-2; perhaps TRBD1 as D (5 bases). Germline-derived CDR1 and CDR2 are MDHEN and SYDVKM. With 5 bases removed from V and 2 bases from J, the gap between germline ends came to 15 bases. The CDR3 spans 15 residues. CDR3 bases: TGTGCCAGCAGTACCACGGGGGAGGGCAACTATGGCTACACCTTC. Translating it yields CASSTTGEGNYGYTF.

This sequence joins TRBV5-4 and TRBJ2-7, with unresolved D. Trimming removed 1 base from V and 2 bases from J, with 13 bases in between. Germline V gene lookup returns CDR1 SGHNT and CDR2 YYREEE (reference sequence). The CDR3 extends over 15 amino acids. The CDR3 sequence is CASSLSAGQTYEQYF. For the CDR3, the DNA is TGTGCCAGCAGCTTGTCGGCAGGTCAGACCTACGAGCAGTACTTC. Supplemented by reference TRBV5-4 and TRBJ2-7, the full variable domain reads ETGVTQSPTHLIKTRGQQVTLRCSSQSGHNTVSWYQQALGQGPQFIFQYYREEENGRGNFPPRFSGLQFPNYSSELNVNALELDDSALYLCASSLSAGQTYEQYFGPGTRLTVT.

The V call is TRBV11-2, the J call TRBJ2-3; D might be TRBD1 or TRBD2, each matching 6 bases. CDR1 and CDR2 (germline): SGHAT, FQNNGV. Trimming left V 0 bases short and J 10 bases short, with 20 bases between. The CDR3 extends over 16 amino acids. Here the CDR3 DNA reads TGTGCCAGCAGCTTAGAAGGAGGGCTAGGGGGTTTTGCGCAGTATTTT. Protein sequence: CASSLEGGLGGFAQYF. Filled out from reference TRBV11-2 and TRBJ2-3, the complete variable domain reads EAGVAQSPRYKIIEKRQSVAFWCNPISGHATLYWYQQILGQGPKLLIQFQNNGVVDDSQLPKDRFSAERLKGVDSTLKIQPAKLEDSAVYLCASSLEGGLGGFAQYFGPGTRLTVL.

The chain employs TRBV6-4 and TRBJ2-7, with TRBD2 identical over 9 bases. Germline loops: CDR1 MRHNA, CDR2 SNTAGT. V shed 3 bases, J shed 6 bases, and the junction held 12 bases outside the gene matches. There are 16 residues in the CDR3. As DNA, the CDR3 is TGTGCCAGCAGTGAATCGACTAGCGGTGGGTTAGGCGAGCAGTACTTC. As protein: CASSESTSGGLGEQYF.

The V gene is TRBV7-8, the J gene TRBJ2-1, with D possibly TRBD2 on 5 matching bases. This CDR3 comprises 15 residues. The germline gives CDR1 SGHVS, CDR2 FQNEAQ. V lost 0 bases and J 2 bases, leaving 8 bases between the germline ends. The CDR3 coding sequence is TGTGCCAGCAGCTTAGCGGTAGCGACCTACAATGAGCAGTTCTTC. Translation: CASSLAVATYNEQFF.

This chain uses TRBV19 with TRBJ2-1, with TRBD1 matching over 7 bases. The CDR3 has 14 amino acids. Losses at the gene ends were 4 bases for V and 6 bases for J; bases not matched to a gene: 6. Germline CDR1 LNHDA, CDR2 SQIVND (reference sequence). The CDR3 sequence: CASSKTGTVNEQFF. The CDR3 nucleotides are TGTGCCAGTAGTAAGACAGGGACAGTCAATGAGCAGTTCTTC.

This clone was detected only once. The V and J genes are TRBV7-9 and TRBJ2-7; possibly TRBD1 for D (5 bases). This CDR3 region has 17 residues. The V gene lost 5 bases and the J gene lost 6 bases, with 26 bases spanning the gap. Germline loops: CDR1 SEHNR, CDR2 FQNEAQ (reference sequence). This chain's CDR3 is CASSQAYASGIPLEQYF. In DNA, the CDR3 is TGTGCCAGCAGCCAGGCCTATGCGTCAGGGATACCTCTCGAGCAGTACTTC.

J is TRBJ2-7 and V is TRBV5-4, with 10 bases fitting TRBD2. V lost 3 bases and J lost 1; bases outside the gene matches: 7. This CDR3 spans 16 amino acids. Germline V lookup: CDR1 SGHNT, CDR2 YYREEE (reference sequence). The CDR3 loop is CASSSPASGSSYEQYF. The CDR3 coding sequence is TGTGCCAGCAGCTCCCCAGCTAGCGGGAGTTCCTACGAGCAGTACTTC.

The J gene is TRBJ2-2, the V gene TRBV27; D is undetermined. CDR1 MNHEY and CDR2 SMNVEV come from the germline V gene (reference sequence). This CDR3 is 14 amino acids long. V lost 5 bases and J lost 1, with 8 bases in between. CDR3 protein: CASSARQNTGELFF. CDR3 coding DNA: TGTGCCAGCAGTGCACGACAGAACACCGGGGAGCTGTTTTTT.

This clone was seen more than once but under ten times. The chain recombines TRBV2 with TRBJ1-4; D gene uncertain. The CDR3 runs to 12 residues. CDR1 is SNHLY and CDR2 is FYNNEI in the germline V gene. The V gene lost 4 bases and the J gene lost 8 bases, with 8 bases spanning the gap. The DNA of the CDR3 is TGTGCCAGCAGTGCGATTAGCGAAAAACTGTTTTTT. Translated, it gives CASSAISEKLFF. Full variable domain (missing parts from reference TRBV2 and TRBJ1-4): EPEVTQTPSHQVTQMGQEVILRCVPISNHLYFYWYRQILGQKVEFLVSFYNNEISEKSEIFDDQFSVERPDGSNFTLKIRSTKLEDSAMYFCASSAISEKLFFGSGTQLSVL.

The V gene is TRBV5-1, the J gene TRBJ2-5; D may be TRBD1 or TRBD2 (5 bases each). The germline V and J ends were trimmed by 4 bases and 2 bases, with 12 bases remaining between them. CDR3 length: 14 residues. The V gene's germline CDR1 is SGHRS and CDR2 YFSETQ. This chain's CDR3 is CASSPPGAQETQYF. The CDR3 coding sequence is TGCGCCAGCAGCCCCCCCGGGGCTCAAGAGACCCAGTACTTC.

This clone was found once. The CDR3 sequence is CASSSRRAESTDTQYF. CDR3 nucleotides: TGTGCCAGCAGCTCTCGTCGAGCGGAAAGCACAGATACGCAGTATTTT. V and J are TRBV7-9 and TRBJ2-3; D might be TRBD2 (5 bases). In germline, CDR1 is SEHNR, CDR2 FQNEAQ (reference sequence). Trimming left V 4 bases short and J 0 bases short, with 14 bases between. CDR3 length: 16 amino acids.

The CDR3 protein is CASREGLAGGPNTGELFF. The CDR3 bases are TGCGCCAGCAGGGAGGGACTAGCGGGAGGGCCGAACACCGGGGAGCTGTTTTTT. The chain carries TRBV5-1 and TRBJ2-2; the match to TRBD2 covers 16 bases. The V gene's germline CDR1 is SGHRS and CDR2 YFSETQ. Unmatched junction bases numbered 4, after V lost 5 bases and J lost 0 bases. CDR3 length equals 18 residues.

This clone was detected only once. V is TRBV5-4 and J is TRBJ2-1; 10 bases fit TRBD2. The V gene end was trimmed by 2 bases and the J gene end by 4 bases; junction bases not matched to a gene: 6. Germline assignment: CDR1 SGHNT and CDR2 YYREEE (reference sequence). The CDR3 is made up of 16 amino acids. This chain's CDR3 is CASSFTGTSAYNEQFF. CDR3 nucleotides: TGTGCCAGCAGCTTTACCGGGACTAGCGCATACAATGAGCAGTTCTTC.

The chain has TRBV7-2 and TRBJ2-4; D gene unclear. The germline V gene encodes CDR1 SGHTA and CDR2 FQGNSA. V lost 3 bases and J 0 bases, leaving 12 bases between the germline ends. This CDR3 region has 16 residues. The CDR3 reads CASSFIAPLAKNIQYF. Here the CDR3 DNA reads TGTGCCAGCAGCTTTATTGCCCCTTTAGCCAAAAACATTCAGTACTTC.

The V gene is TRBV19, the J gene TRBJ2-2; 7 nucleotides agree with TRBD1. The CDR3 contains 15 residues. V gave up 3 bases and J gave up 4 bases; unmatched junction bases: 5. The germline V gene encodes CDR1 LNHDA and CDR2 SQIVND (reference sequence). CDR3 protein: CASSMSTGSTGELFF. As DNA, the CDR3 is TGTGCCAGTAGTATGTCGACAGGGAGCACCGGGGAGCTGTTTTTT.

CDR3 nucleotides: TGCGCCAGCAGCTTGACGGGAGCCGTCAGAGAGACCCAGTACTTC. This sequence encodes CASSLTGAVRETQYF. This sequence joins TRBV5-1 and TRBJ2-5; a possible D gene is TRBD2 (6 bases). Germline CDR1 and CDR2: SGHRS and YFSETQ. V dropped 1 base and J dropped 4 bases, with 14 bases sitting between them. There are 15 residues in the CDR3.